The present entry profiles one T cell receptor beta chain with its context. Its specific antigen is unknown. The sample holds no much larger clone one base away, and base qualities are not on file. These data originate in a study of CD4 T cells in relation to SARS-CoV-2 and coronaviruses (dated by TCRdb to the early 2020s). Background on the whole study: In the ViraFEST assay, PBMCs were cultured with antigen for around nine days, after which TCR beta CDR3s were sequenced to identify antigen-specific clonal expansions. An HIV-1 Nef peptide pool or a no-peptide culture served as the negative reference condition. Patient-derived lymphoblastoid cell lines were used to map the HLA restriction of shared crossreactive spike epitopes. The study assessed, at the TCR clonotype level, memory CD4+ T cell crossreactivity between SARS-CoV-2 and common cold coronavirus spike proteins. The Adaptive Biotechnologies TCR-sequencing kit was used to sequence samples from a few pre-COVID donors and the naive versus memory experiments, whereas other data were Illumina-based. A different TCR-beta assay, based on Illumina, was used to sequence expansion assays from other donors in the study. The investigation overall reported the following: Crossreactive clones showed significantly weaker SARS-CoV-2-driven expansion than monoreactive clones, consistent with antigenic imprinting. Since the crossreactivity analysis centred on spike protein, crossreactivity against other viral proteins was not assessed. In roughly 60% of donors, memory CD4+ clonotypes turned up that crossrecognized SARS-CoV-2 and at least one common cold coronavirus spike. Pre-pandemic and post-infection samples were not both contributed by any donor, so tracing of the source of pre-existing responses was limited. Small numbers of patients and of tested TCRs were a limitation of the study.

From V the trimming removes 3 bases and from J it removes 4 bases, while the gene matches leave 0 bases of the junction unaccounted for. The CDR3, cysteine through phenylalanine, is 13 amino acids long. The CDR3 DNA has 39 bases and is translated from base 1. Reading the germline V gene gives CDR1 SNHLY and CDR2 FYNNEI. CD4+ T cells from unexposed donors were collected before the COVID-19 pandemic (2011-2018). Following 10 days of culture, the EasySep CD4+ T cell isolation kit was used to isolate CD4+ T cells. As far as cell numbers permitted, CD4+ T cells from unexposed donors were tested for reactivity against SARS-CoV-2 S and N as well as four spike pools from common cold coronaviruses. Each well held some 1.9 million PBMCs cultured in IMDM containing about 5.3% human AB serum and approximately 9 IU/ml IL-2. Half of the culture medium was replaced with fresh IL-2-containing medium on days 3 and 7. Each peptide culture condition was generally run in triplicate replicate wells. Leukapheresis product for the unexposed donors was purchased commercially. PBMCs were isolated from leukapheresis product or whole blood by Ficoll-Paque PLUS gradient centrifugation. PBMCs were either cryopreserved at -140 degrees C or used fresh in the expansion assay. The QIAamp Micro DNA Kit was used to extract genomic DNA from the CD4+ T cells.

The library was produced with the immunoSEQ multiplex PCR assay. In the authors' own workflow: During preprocessing, nonproductive sequences were removed, as were CDR3s that did not start with C, did not end with F or W, or were shorter than 7 amino acids. Antigen-specific clonotypes were called with the MANAFEST web app on the basis of expansion relative to the reference and to other culture wells. A clone was considered positive if significant expansion relative to the reference culture was observed in 2 of 3 replicate wells at an FDR below 0.05. Positive clones also required significant expansion versus all other tandem wells and an odds ratio above 5. CDR3 homology was measured as pairwise Levenshtein distance, computed with the stringdist R package after trimming three terminal residues from each end. What TCRdb holds here is the immuneACCESS table cut down to in-frame rearrangements. Part of the clones is not present; checked against another copy, under half of the missing clones reflect an unresolved V gene, and the others are unexplained. D and trimming were read from the DNA, whereas the V and J calls and clone size are those reported in that table. For this sample there are 15,000 to 20,000 clones; 65% to 75% appear just once. The top ten clones comprise approximately 30% of the sample.

This TCR came from a human donor in good health. The sample was CD4+ T cells from PBMCs, cultured in vitro. The chain is encoded by TRBV2 joined to TRBJ2-1, and 7 junctional nucleotides match TRBD2. The CDR3 loop reads CASSEREYNEQFF. The DNA sequence is given as TGTGCCAGCAGTGAGCGGGAGTACAATGAGCAGTTCTTC.